This T cell receptor beta chain was retrieved from a study of T cell responses to AZD1222 COVID-19 vaccine. Note on this clone: Its antigen is unidentified.

Overall study findings and caveats: Among AZD1222 vaccinees, only six or seven were seropositive at baseline. Following two doses of AZD1222, Spike-specific TCR breadth and depth rose. White British ancestry dominated among donors, who included more females, and clonal diversity was possibly underestimated.

Profiling relied on immunoSEQ multiplex PCR, and the TCRdb table lists in-frame clones only, not all of them. The table records fewer than 110,000 clones, 75% to 95% of them present only once. Sequenced here: peripheral blood, sampled 28 days after the second AZD1222 dose. This TCR was sampled from an adult who received the AZD1222 COVID-19 vaccine.

The CDR3 DNA sequence: TGTGCCAGCAGTTCGGGGAATGAGCAGTTCTTC. Residues: CASSSGNEQFF. J is TRBJ2-1 and V is TRBV27; perhaps TRBD2 as D (5 bases). Germline values: CDR1 MNHEY, CDR2 SMNVEV (reference sequence). The CDR3 has 11 residues. Deletions cut 4 bases from V and 7 bases from J, with 5 bases between.